Below are 2 T cell receptor beta chains sequenced from a single sample in a study of blood T cell repertoires in COVID-19. Method: immunoSEQ multiplex PCR; TCRdb's copy keeps in-frame clones and lacks some. The sample carries approximately 310,000 clones, roughly 85% recorded once. The specimen sequenced was PBMCs or T cells enriched from blood (not recorded which). The receptors originated from a woman under 40 who had been exposed to COVID-19.

The rearrangement joins TRBV20-1 to TRBJ1-4; the match to TRBD1 covers 7 bases. Trimming removed 3 bases from V and 8 bases from J; junction bases left unmatched: 12. Germline lookup yields CDR1 DFQATT and CDR2 SNEGSKA (reference sequence). The CDR3 is 15 amino acids. The DNA of the CDR3 is TGCAGTGCTAGTCCGCCGGAGGGGGCTAGGGAAAAACTGTTTTTT. Its protein product is CSASPPEGAREKLFF.

CDR3 sequence (DNA): TGTGCCAGCAGCCCTCCGACTTCCGGGGCCAACGTCCTGACTTTC. This translates into CASSPPTSGANVLTF. The V call is TRBV7-9, the J call TRBJ2-6; unclear D gene. The V and J ends lost 5 bases and 4 bases respectively, with 12 bases between them. There are 15 residues in the CDR3. Looked up from germline, CDR1 is SEHNR and CDR2 is FQNEAQ (reference sequence).